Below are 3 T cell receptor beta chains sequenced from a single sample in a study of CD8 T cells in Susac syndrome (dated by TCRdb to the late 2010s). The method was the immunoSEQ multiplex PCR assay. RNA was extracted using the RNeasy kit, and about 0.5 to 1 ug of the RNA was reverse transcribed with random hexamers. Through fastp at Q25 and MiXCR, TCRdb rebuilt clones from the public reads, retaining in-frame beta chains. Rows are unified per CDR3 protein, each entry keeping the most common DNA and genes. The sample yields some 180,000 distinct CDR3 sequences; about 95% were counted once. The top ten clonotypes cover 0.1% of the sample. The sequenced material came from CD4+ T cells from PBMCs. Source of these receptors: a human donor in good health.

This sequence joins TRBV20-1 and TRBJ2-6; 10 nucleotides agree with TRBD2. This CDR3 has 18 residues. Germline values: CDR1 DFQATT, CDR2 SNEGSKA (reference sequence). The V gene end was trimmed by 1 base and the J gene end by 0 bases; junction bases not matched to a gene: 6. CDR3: CSARAGLAEISGANVLTF. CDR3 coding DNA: TGCAGTGCTAGAGCCGGACTAGCGGAAATCTCTGGGGCCAACGTCCTGACTTTC.

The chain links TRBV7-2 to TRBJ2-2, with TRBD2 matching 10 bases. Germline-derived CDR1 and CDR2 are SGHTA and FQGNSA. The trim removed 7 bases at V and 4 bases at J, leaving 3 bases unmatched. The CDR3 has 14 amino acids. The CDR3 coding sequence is TGTGCCAGCACCCTAGCGGGAGCCACCGGGGAGCTGTTTTTT. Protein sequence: CASTLAGATGELFF.

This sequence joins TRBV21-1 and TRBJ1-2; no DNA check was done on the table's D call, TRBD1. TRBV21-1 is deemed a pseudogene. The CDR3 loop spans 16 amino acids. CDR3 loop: CASSVLAGQGAYGYTF. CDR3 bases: TGTGCCAGCAGCGTTCTAGCGGGACAGGGGGCCTATGGCTACACCTTC.